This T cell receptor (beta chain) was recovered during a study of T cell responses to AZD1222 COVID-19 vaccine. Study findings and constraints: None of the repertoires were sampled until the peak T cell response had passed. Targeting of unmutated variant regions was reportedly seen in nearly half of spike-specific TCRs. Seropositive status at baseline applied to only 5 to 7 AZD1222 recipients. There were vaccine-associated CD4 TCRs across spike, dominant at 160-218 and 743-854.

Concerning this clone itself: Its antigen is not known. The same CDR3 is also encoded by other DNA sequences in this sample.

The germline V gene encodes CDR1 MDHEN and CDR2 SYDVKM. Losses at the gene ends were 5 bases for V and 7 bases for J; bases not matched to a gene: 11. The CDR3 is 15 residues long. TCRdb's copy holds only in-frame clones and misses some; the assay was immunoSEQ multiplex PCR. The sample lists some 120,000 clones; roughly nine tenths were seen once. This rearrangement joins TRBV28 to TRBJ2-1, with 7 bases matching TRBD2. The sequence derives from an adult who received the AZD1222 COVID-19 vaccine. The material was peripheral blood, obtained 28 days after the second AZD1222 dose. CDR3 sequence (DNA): TGTGCCAGCAGTCTCGGTGGGAGGGCCAGGAATGAGCAGTTCTTC. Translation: CASSLGGRARNEQFF.